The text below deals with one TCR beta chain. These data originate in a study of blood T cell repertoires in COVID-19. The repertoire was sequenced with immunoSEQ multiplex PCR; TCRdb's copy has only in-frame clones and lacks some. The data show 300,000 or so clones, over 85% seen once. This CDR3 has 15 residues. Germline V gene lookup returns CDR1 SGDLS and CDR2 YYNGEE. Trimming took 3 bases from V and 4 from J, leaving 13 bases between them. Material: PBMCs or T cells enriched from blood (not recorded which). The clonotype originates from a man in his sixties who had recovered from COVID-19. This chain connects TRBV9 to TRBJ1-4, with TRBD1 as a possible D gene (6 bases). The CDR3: CASSGGGISNEKLFF. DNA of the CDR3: TGTGCCAGCAGCGGAGGGGGAATTAGTAATGAAAAACTGTTTTTT.